These T cell receptor beta chains were read from a single sample in a study of blood T cell repertoires in COVID-19. The method was immunoSEQ multiplex PCR; TCRdb's version includes in-frame clones alone and lacks a portion of them. The sample shows 100,000 or so clones, more than 85% of them seen only once. Specimen: peripheral blood. These receptors came from a man aged 55 to 70 with acute or convalescent COVID-19. The CDR3 runs from the conserved cysteine through the conserved F or W. D genes are given only for firm matches. Where a row states a size, it is once, few, many or the class of an expanded clone; other rows omit it.

>TRBD1|TRBJ1-2|TRBV7-9|-
TGTGCCAGCAGTTCCGGACAGGGGCGGTTTGGCTACACCTTC
CASSSGQGRFGYTF
>TRBD1|TRBJ2-5|TRBV4-1|-
TGCGCCAGCAGCGTCCCGGGACAGGGTAAAGAGACCCAGTACTTC
CASSVPGQGKETQYF
>-|TRBJ2-1|TRBV30|once
TGTGCCTGGAGTGTAGCAGGGACCTACAATGAGCAGTTCTTC
CAWSVAGTYNEQFF
>-|TRBJ2-1|TRBV12-1|-
TGTGCCAGCAGCTTTGGGGCTAGCGGGGTTCGAAGGCCAAACTCCTACAATGAGCAGTTCTTC
CASSFGASGVRRPNSYNEQFF
>TRBD1|TRBJ1-3|TRBV5-1|-
TGCGCCAGCAGCCCGTCGGGGGTTGCAGGGGGCTCTGGAAACACCATATATTTT
CASSPSGVAGGSGNTIYF
>TRBD1|TRBJ1-6|TRBV25-1|-
TGTGCCAGCCGCAATTTCGGGACAGGCCACAATTCACCCCTCCACTTT
CASRNFGTGHNSPLHF
>-|TRBJ1-5|TRBV6-5|once
TGTGCCAGCAGCCTTTTTGAGGTTCAGCCCCAGCATTTT
CASSLFEVQPQHF
>-|TRBJ2-7|TRBV21-1|-
TGTGCCAGCAGCGACTTTCCGGGACTAGCGGGAGACCACTCCTACGAGCAGTACTTC
CASSDFPGLAGDHSYEQYF
>TRBD1|TRBJ2-2|TRBV5-1|-
TGCGCCAGCAGCCCAATGACAGGGGGGGCCGGGGAGCTGTTTTTT
CASSPMTGGAGELFF
>-|TRBJ2-1|TRBV5-1|-
TGCGCCAGCAGCTTGCCGGGGTACAATGAGCAGTTCTTC
CASSLPGYNEQFF
>TRBD1|TRBJ2-7|TRBV20-1|-
TGCAGTGCTAGTAAGTCCCGGACAGGGACCTACGAGCAGTACTTC
CSASKSRTGTYEQYF